The present TCR beta chain was sequenced within a study of regulatory T cells in long-lasting Graves disease. In the study overall: In persistent Graves' disease, antithyroid drugs had been taken for over 5 years and TSH receptor antibodies stayed positive.

As concerns this clonotype: At one end, the junction sequence differs from germline, possibly due to a read error.

The sample's time point: persistent/refractory GD, antithyroid drugs over 5 years with positive TRAb. The TCR library was prepared using RNA isolated from PBMCs. Libraries of TCR beta came from iRepertoire HTBI primers plus Arm-PCR of CDR3 regions. TCRdb processed the multiplex PCR reads anew with MiXCR; each CDR3 protein has one entry. The profile shows 300,000 to 500,000 distinct CDR3 sequences, around 21% of them singletons. The source material was peripheral blood mononuclear cells (PBMCs), sampled when the disease was refractory, from a patient treated with antithyroid drugs. The source of this sequence is a female donor with Graves disease.

The CDR3 DNA reads as TGTGCCGGCAGTCACCAGGGGCAGAGGAACACTGAAGCTTTCTTT. Protein: CAGSHQGQRNTEAFF. This chain links TRBV6-1 with TRBJ1-1; D possibly corresponds to TRBD1 (6 bases). The CDR3 has 15 residues. Germline CDR1 reads MNHNS; CDR2 reads SASEGT.